The TCR beta chain under discussion was sequenced for a study of graft-versus-host responses after intestinal transplantation. Study in general: The whole recipient group had anti-thymocyte globulin induction followed by tacrolimus and steroids for roughly three years.

Broader study findings: Researchers found peak circulating GvH clone levels linked to early post-transplant HvG declines. GvH clones surfaced in recipient marrow, some emerging earlier in ileum or blood.

This CDR3 contains 15 residues. Germline V CDR1 and CDR2: SGHTA, FQGNSA. Trimming took 4 bases from V and 7 from J, leaving 20 bases between them. Some clones are missing from TCRdb's copy, which holds only in-frame ones; the method was immunoSEQ multiplex PCR. The sample has about 36,000 clones, 94% seen once. With regard to this clone: Antigen unknown.

The receptor was derived from a human donor who was the organ donor for an intestinal transplant. The chain links TRBV7-2 to TRBJ2-7; D not resolved. Here the sequenced sample was unstimulated CD4+ T cells sorted from spleen or lymph node cells, taken before transplant. CDR3 sequence: CASSSEARPLEEQYF. CDR3 bases: TGTGCCAGCAGCTCTGAGGCCCGGCCCCTAGAGGAGCAGTACTTC.